This passage covers 4 T cell receptor beta chains from one sample sequenced in a study of radiotherapy plus CTLA-4 blockade in lung cancer. Measured with immunoSEQ multiplex PCR; TCRdb has only the in-frame clones, and not every one. The sample holds about 120,000 clones, over 80% seen once. The source was peripheral blood, collected from a patient treated with radiotherapy plus ipilimumab. The receptors derive from a human donor with non-small cell lung cancer that progressed on radiotherapy plus ipilimumab.

The chain is built from TRBV7-2 and TRBJ2-7; 10 bases map to TRBD2. Germline lookup yields CDR1 SGHTA and CDR2 FQGNSA. V lost 5 bases and J lost 6; bases outside the gene matches: 4. This CDR3 has 13 residues. This CDR3 is CASSLQREGEQYF. CDR3 nucleotide sequence: TGTGCCAGCAGCCTCCAGCGGGAGGGCGAGCAGTACTTC.

This chain connects TRBV5-1 to TRBJ2-7; TRBD1 agrees at 10 bases. Looked up from germline, CDR1 is SGHRS and CDR2 is YFSETQ. Trimming took 0 bases from V and 5 from J; bases not matched to a gene: 17. This CDR3 contains 19 residues. The CDR3 sequence: CASSLGPGQGSRGIDEQYF. In nucleotides, the CDR3 is TGCGCCAGCAGCTTGGGGCCGGGACAGGGGTCACGCGGGATTGACGAGCAGTACTTC.

This clone turned up a few times. This chain joins TRBV6-1 and TRBJ2-7; 7 bases fit TRBD1. Per the germline V gene, CDR1 is MNHNS and CDR2 is SASEGT. This CDR3 region has 14 residues. V was pared by 5 bases and J by 4 bases, with 8 bases of the junction left unmatched. Written as DNA, the CDR3 is TGTGCCAGCAGTATCCGGGACAGTACATACGAGCAGTACTTC. Protein sequence: CASSIRDSTYEQYF.

For the CDR3, the DNA is TGTGCCAGCAGCTGGGACAGCGCGAACACCGGGGAGCTGTTTTTT. Amino acids: CASSWDSANTGELFF. The chain couples TRBV7-2 to TRBJ2-2, with 7 bases identical to TRBD1. Germline V lookup: CDR1 SGHTA, CDR2 FQGNSA. Trimming cost V 4 bases and J 0 bases; bases outside gene matches: 2. The CDR3 is 15 amino acids. Variable domain in full (rest from reference TRBV7-2 and TRBJ2-2): GAGVSQSPSNKVTEKGKDVELRCDPISGHTALYWYRQSLGQGLEFLIYFQGNSAPDKSGLPSDRFSAERTGGSVSTLTIQRTQQEDSAVYLCASSWDSANTGELFFGEGSRLTVL.